This T cell receptor beta chain was observed in a study of response to subunit inactivated influenza vaccine. The V gene's germline CDR1 is LGHNA and CDR2 YNFKEQ. The CDR3 has 16 residues. J lost 6 bases, V lost 4 bases, and 5 bases had no gene match. TCRdb analysed the RT-PCR reads with MiXCR anew, one entry per CDR3 protein. The sample shows 700,000 to 900,000 distinct CDR3 sequences, about 20% of them seen only once. Findings and caveats of the study: That few new T cells are recruited by each seasonal influenza vaccination was the authors' suggestion.

Worth noting for this clonotype: Its antigen is undetermined.

The origin of this receptor is a man aged 45-65 years who received an inactivated influenza vaccine. The specimen comprised PBMCs from blood, sampled 5 days after vaccination. The chain combines TRBV4-2 with TRBJ2-3; 15 positions match TRBD2. The CDR3: CASSRGTSGRRDTQYF. The CDR3 DNA reads as TGTGCCAGCAGCCGGGGGACTAGCGGGAGGAGGGATACGCAGTATTTT.